This is a list of T cell receptor beta chains from one sample in a study of T cells in Graves' hyperthyroidism and ophthalmopathy. TCRdb re-called the multiplex PCR reads with MiXCR, one entry per CDR3 protein. Of nearly 600,000 distinct CDR3 sequences detected, 12% to 15% appear once; the ten largest clones hold roughly 7%. Sequencing input: blood. The source of these receptors is a woman between 18 and 30 years old with Graves' ophthalmopathy. Each CDR3 is given with its conserved first and last residue. The D gene is left open where the match is weak. Expanded clones get a size class; other rows say once, few or many, or leave the size out.

clone_size	j_call	d_call	v_call	cdr3_nt	cdr3_aa
NA	TRBJ1-1	NA	TRBV6-1	TGTGCCAGCCGTGGGACCGATACCGTAAATGAAGCTTTCTTT	CASRGTDTVNEAFF
NA	TRBJ2-2	NA	TRBV14	TGTGCCAGCAGCCCTCGAGGGGGGACAACCGGGGAGCTGTTTTTT	CASSPRGGTTGELFF
many	TRBJ2-7	TRBD1	TRBV7-8	TGTGCCAGCAGCTCACAGGGGGCGCCCCCTAGACCCTACGAGCAGTACTTC	CASSSQGAPPRPYEQYF
many	TRBJ2-3	TRBD2	TRBV7-9	TGTGCCAGCAGCTTAGCACTAGCGGGAGTGGCAGATACGCAGTATTTT	CASSLALAGVADTQYF
once	TRBJ2-7	TRBD2	TRBV12-3/TRBV12-4	TGTGCCAGCAGGGGGATAGCGGGAGGCGCCGAGCAGTACTTC	CASRGIAGGAEQYF
NA	TRBJ1-6	NA	TRBV5-1	TGCGCCAGCACCTTCGGGGGGGGTTCACCCCTCCACTTT	CASTFGGGSPLHF
many	TRBJ2-7	NA	TRBV6-2/TRBV6-3	TGTGCCAGCAGTTACCAAGAGGGCATAGGATCCTACGAGCAGTACTTC	CASSYQEGIGSYEQYF
many	TRBJ2-2	TRBD2	TRBV3-1	TGTGCCAGCAGCCAAGGTTACGGGAGGGCCGGGGAGCTGTTTTTT	CASSQGYGRAGELFF
many	TRBJ2-1	NA	TRBV30	TGTGCCTGGACGGTCGGAATTTCCTACAATGAGCAGTTCTTC	CAWTVGISYNEQFF
NA	TRBJ2-5	NA	TRBV7-2	TGTGCCAGCAGCTTAGATGAAGGGAGAAAAGAGACCCAGTACTTC	CASSLDEGRKETQYF
NA	TRBJ2-5	TRBD2	TRBV6-5	TGTGCCAGCAGTTTCCTTGGCGGGAGTCAAACCCAGTACTTC	CASSFLGGSQTQYF
once	TRBJ2-3	TRBD2	TRBV4-1	TGCGCCAGCAGCCAAGTCATATCTAGCGGACCCACAGATACGCAGTATTTT	CASSQVISSGPTDTQYF
NA	TRBJ2-3	TRBD2	TRBV9	TGTGCCAGCAGCGTAGGGGAGCGGGAGGCTAGCACAGATACGCAGTATTTT	CASSVGEREASTDTQYF
few	TRBJ2-1	NA	TRBV20-1	TGCAGTGAAAGGAGGGTCTCCTACAATGAGCAGTTCTTC	CSERRVSYNEQFF
NA	TRBJ1-2	NA	TRBV2	TGTGCCAGCAGCCTTCCTCGGCGTGGGGGCTACACCTTC	CASSLPRRGGYTF
many	TRBJ1-1	NA	TRBV20-1	TGCAGTCCAGGACTCACGAACAGTCGAACTGAAGCTTTCTTT	CSPGLTNSRTEAFF
NA	TRBJ1-2	NA	TRBV2	TGTGCCACGATAACATCAACTAACTATGGCTACACCTTC	CATITSTNYGYTF
many	TRBJ2-7	NA	TRBV4-3	TGCGCCAGCAGCCAAGTGCAGGGAGACGAGCAGTACTTC	CASSQVQGDEQYF
many	TRBJ2-2	NA	TRBV2	TGTGCCAGCAGTGACCGGGCTAGCGAGCTAACCGGGGAGCTGTTTTTT	CASSDRASELTGELFF
NA	TRBJ2-7	TRBD1	TRBV5-4	TGTGCTAGCAGCGCATGGACAGGTCCCTACGAGCAGTACTTC	CASSAWTGPYEQYF
many	TRBJ2-1	TRBD2	TRBV30	TGTGCCTGCGCAGGGACGGGACTAGCCGTTAGCGAGCAGTTCTTC	CACAGTGLAVSEQFF
NA	TRBJ2-3	TRBD2	TRBV9	TGTGCCAGCAGCGTAGACACGACTAGCGGGATAATAGATACGCAGTATTTT	CASSVDTTSGIIDTQYF
many	TRBJ2-3	TRBD2	TRBV7-2	TGTGCCAGCAGCTTAGAACTAGCGACGCAGTATTTT	CASSLELATQYF
many	TRBJ2-7	TRBD2	TRBV6-5	TGTGCCAGCAGTTACTCGACTAGCGGGAGGGCCTACGAGCAGTACTTC	CASSYSTSGRAYEQYF
many	TRBJ2-2	NA	TRBV20-1	TGCAGTGCTAGAGCTATAGGGGCGGGGTCGAACACCGGGGAGCTGTTTTTT	CSARAIGAGSNTGELFF
many	TRBJ2-5	TRBD2	TRBV5-5	TGTGCCAGCACCTCGGGGGGGGGACGAGAGACCCAGTACTTC	CASTSGGGRETQYF
many	TRBJ1-3	NA	TRBV10-3	TGTGCCATCAGTCCTACGTTGACGGACCACTCTGGAAACACCATATATTTT	CAISPTLTDHSGNTIYF
many	TRBJ1-1	NA	TRBV6-1	TGTGCCAGCATTTTACCCGGACGGTCCCCTAAGAACAATGAAGCTTTCTTT	CASILPGRSPKNNEAFF
NA	TRBJ2-7	NA	TRBV19	TGTGCCAGTAGTTGGGCAAACAGGGCCTCCTACGAGCAGTACTTC	CASSWANRASYEQYF